The T cell receptor (beta chain) described here comes from a study of T cells in Graves' hyperthyroidism and ophthalmopathy. The diagnoses drew upon clinical symptoms, serum thyroxine and TRAb, thyroid ultrasound and orbital computed tomography. Per the germline V gene, CDR1 is SGHTA and CDR2 is FQGNSA. The CDR3 runs to 18 residues. Trimming removed 0 bases from V and 0 bases from J; junction bases left unmatched: 2. Authors of the study amplified TCR beta CDR3 regions from RNA transcripts. The TCR CDR3 was amplified in a first-round RT-PCR using the HTBI primer set. TCRdb re-analysed the multiplex PCR reads in MiXCR, keeping a single row per CDR3 protein. The sample holds 600,000 to 900,000 distinct CDR3 sequences, approximately 16% seen once.

The receptor was isolated from a man between 18 and 35 years old with Graves' hyperthyroidism. Material for sequencing was blood. V gene TRBV7-2 combines with J gene TRBJ2-1, with 13 bases matching TRBD2. CDR3 DNA sequence: TGTGCCAGCAGCTTAGCCAGGACTAGCGGGAGCTCCTACAATGAGCAGTTCTTC. It codes for CASSLARTSGSSYNEQFF.